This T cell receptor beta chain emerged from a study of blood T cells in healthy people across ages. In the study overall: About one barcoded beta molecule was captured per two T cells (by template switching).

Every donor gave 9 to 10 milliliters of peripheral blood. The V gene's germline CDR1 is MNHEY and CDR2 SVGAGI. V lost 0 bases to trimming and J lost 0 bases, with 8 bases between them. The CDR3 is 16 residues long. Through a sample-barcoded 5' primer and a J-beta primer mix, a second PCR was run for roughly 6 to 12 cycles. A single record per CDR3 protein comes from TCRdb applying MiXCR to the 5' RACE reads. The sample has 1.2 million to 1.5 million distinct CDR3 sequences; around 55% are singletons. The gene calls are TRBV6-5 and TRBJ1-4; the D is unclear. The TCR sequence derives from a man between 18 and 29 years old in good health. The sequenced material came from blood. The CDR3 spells CASSYSNRPTNEKLFF. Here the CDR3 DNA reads TGTGCCAGCAGTTACTCGAATAGACCAACTAATGAAAAACTGTTTTTT.